This entry features one T cell receptor (beta chain) sequence. The entry originates in a study of blood T cell repertoires in COVID-19. Turning to the study itself: T cells, B-cell-depleted T cells, or PBMCs provided the cDNA or gDNA that served as material.

Authors' analysis steps: Researchers report that nucleated cell counts were estimated from reference gene primer amplification. TCRdb's copy holds only in-frame clones and misses some; the assay was immunoSEQ multiplex PCR. From that table come the V and J calls and clone size; the DNA was used to work out D and trimming. The data show about 200,000 clones, with roughly nine tenths seen just once and about a tenth held by the top ten. One Seattle source followed patients from active infection through their disease course. The CDR3 length is 15 residues. Trimming removed 1 base at V and 8 bases at J, with 16 bases between. Per the germline V gene, CDR1 is SGHNT and CDR2 is YYREEE (reference sequence).

This rearrangement joins TRBV5-4 to TRBJ2-1, with a weak D call TRBD1 (7 bases). The sequence was collected from a woman in her fifties or sixties with COVID-19, enrolled during active disease. Specimen: peripheral blood. The CDR3 region is CASSLPGRGEYEQFF. The CDR3 nucleotides read TGTGCCAGCAGCTTGCCGGGCAGGGGGGAATATGAGCAGTTCTTC. Supplemented by reference TRBV5-4 and TRBJ2-1, the full variable domain reads ETGVTQSPTHLIKTRGQQVTLRCSSQSGHNTVSWYQQALGQGPQFIFQYYREEENGRGNFPPRFSGLQFPNYSSELNVNALELDDSALYLCASSLPGRGEYEQFFGPGTRLTVL.